The clone carrying this TCR beta chain was counted a few times. The antigen is undetermined. During its preparation, the TCRbeta library received unique molecular identifiers. TCRdb reprocessed the PCR reads via MiXCR and lists one record per CDR3 protein. The sample yields approximately 270,000 distinct CDR3 sequences, 24% seen once. This sample is part of a study of T-cell reconstitution after alpha-beta-depleted transplantation in children. Broader study findings: A year post-transplant, T-cell counts and diversity derived mostly from newly produced T cells. High day-60 TCRbeta diversity in some patients came from surviving recipient T cells and thymic progenitors. The study reportedly traced alpha-beta T cells about two months after transplant to several hundred expanded graft clones.

CDR3 length: 15 residues. Trimming shortened V by 6 bases and J by 0 bases, and 12 bases separated the two germline ends. V gene TRBV12-3 or TRBV12-4 combines with J gene TRBJ2-1, with D possibly TRBD1 on 6 matching bases. Sequences were derived from PBMCs, mostly from graft donor cells, sampled 360 days after TCRalphabeta/CD19-depleted stem cell transplant. This TCR was sampled from a female patient between 2 and 15 years old who had a stem cell transplant for congenital amegakaryocytic thrombocytopenia, so the T cells may come from the graft donor. The CDR3 here is CASRVTGDSYNEQFF. DNA for the CDR3: TGTGCCAGCAGGGTGACAGGAGACTCCTACAATGAGCAGTTCTTC.